The T cell receptor (beta chain) described here comes from a study of T cell clonality in common variable immunodeficiency (dated by TCRdb to 2015 to 2017). What the research found in general, with its limitations: According to the authors, finding the cause of the higher clonality in CVID would require sequencing the repertoires of T cell subpopulations. CVID TCRbeta sequences reportedly showed fewer deletions and N-nucleotide insertions and lacked highly modified clones with 13 or more V deletions. Although equal DNA input was used, an average of about 85,000 unique sequences per sample was obtained for controls, compared with some 30,000 for CVID samples. TCRbeta clonality was higher in CVID subjects than in healthy controls (t-test p = 0.018), and the increase was most characteristic of about a third of subjects. CVID subjects shared fewer TCRbeta clones with each other than healthy controls did (p < 0.0001). Differences among patients in the CVID cohort limited the correlations between repertoire features and clinical complications.

Both CVID patients and healthy controls were predominantly of Caucasian heritage. From each donor, about 5 to 8.5 ml of heparinized peripheral whole blood was collected. TCRbeta CDR3 repertoires were sequenced from genomic DNA of adults with common variable immune deficiency (CVID) and healthy adult controls. The control group comprised about 22 healthy adult volunteers, about 12 female and approximately ten male, aged about 23 to 75 years with a mean age of approximately 30. Diluted blood was density-centrifuged over Hypaque 1077 or Ficoll-Paque to isolate peripheral blood mononuclear cells. Genomic DNA was obtained from unsorted mononuclear cells through either Qiagen column purification or a centrifugation-based method. This clone came up many times. What this receptor recognizes is not known. The read falls 3 residues short of the CDR3 end, and the missing part is taken from the germline J gene.

The germline V and J ends show losses of 7 bases and 1 base respectively, and no gene match explains 9 bases of the junction. The CDR3, from cysteine to phenylalanine, totals 15 residues. Of the CDR3's DNA, 36 bases were read; they are in frame from base 1. CDR1 ENHRY and CDR2 SYGVKD were looked up in the germline V gene. For sequencing input, CVID and control samples contributed equivalent amounts of genomic DNA. For every sample, a 60 bp segment covering the rearranged TCRbeta CDR3 region was amplified and then sequenced. TCRbeta amplification used the immunoSEQ assay, a bias-corrected multiplex PCR with high-throughput sequencing. From the authors' description of their analysis: Each unique nucleotide sequence was treated as a clone and annotated with V, D and J genes, copy number and frequency. Sequences were labeled productive if in frame, and non-productive if out of frame or containing stop codons. As previously described, clonality was computed from Shannon's entropy. The predicted amino acid sequences of productive clones were used to derive the mean CDR3 Kyte-Doolittle hydropathy. The R hclust function was used to hierarchically cluster scaled V gene usage with Manhattan distance and complete linkage. To assess clone sharing by CDR3 amino acid sequence, 12 repertoires per group were resampled over 100 rounds. Repertoires were searched for approximately 70 published EBV-specific and around 240 published CMV-specific TCRbeta sequences. A couple of CVID samples that yielded fewer than 10,000 sequences were excluded from the analysis, so around 40 CVID repertoires were retained. The table was pulled from immuneACCESS by TCRdb, which kept in-frame rearrangements only. Such tables lose some clones; where checked, under half of the loss comes from unresolved V genes, and the rest has no known cause. V, J and clone size are taken as reported in that table, and D and trimming were inferred from the DNA itself. The sample records about 50,000 clones, none occurring a single time. The ten largest account for just over 2% of the sample.

This receptor was taken from a person between 18 and 70 years old in good health. The V and J genes are TRBV10-3 and TRBJ1-1; TRBD1 lines up with 7 middle nucleotides. The sample consisted of peripheral blood mononuclear cells. Incomplete CDR3 DNA: TGTGCCATCAACGACAGGGTCGGGGAGAACACTGAA. Translation gives CAINDRVGENTE. In full, the CDR3 reads CAINDRVGENTEAFF.